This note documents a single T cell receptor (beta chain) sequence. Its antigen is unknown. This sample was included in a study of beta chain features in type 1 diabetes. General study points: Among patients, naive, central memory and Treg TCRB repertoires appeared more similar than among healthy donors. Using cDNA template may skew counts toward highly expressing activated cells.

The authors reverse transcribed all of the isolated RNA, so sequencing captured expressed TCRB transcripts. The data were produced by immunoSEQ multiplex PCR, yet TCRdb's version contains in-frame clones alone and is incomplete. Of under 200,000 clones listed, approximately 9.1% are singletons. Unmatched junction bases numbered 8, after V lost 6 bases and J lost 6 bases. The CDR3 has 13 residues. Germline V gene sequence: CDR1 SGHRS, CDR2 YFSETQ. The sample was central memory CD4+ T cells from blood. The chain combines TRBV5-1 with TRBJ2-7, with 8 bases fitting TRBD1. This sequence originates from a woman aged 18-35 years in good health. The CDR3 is CASTRTGSTEQYF. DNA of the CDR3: TGCGCCAGCACCCGGACAGGGTCAACCGAGCAGTACTTC.